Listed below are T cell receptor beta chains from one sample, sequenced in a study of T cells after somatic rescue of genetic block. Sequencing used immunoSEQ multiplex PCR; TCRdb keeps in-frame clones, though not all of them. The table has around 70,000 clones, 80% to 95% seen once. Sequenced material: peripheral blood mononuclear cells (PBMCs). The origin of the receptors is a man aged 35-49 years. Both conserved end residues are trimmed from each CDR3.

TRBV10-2	ASSDGGSPDTQY
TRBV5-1	ASRWGQGFTEAF
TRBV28	ASSLPGLYTGELF
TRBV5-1	ASSLGYEQY
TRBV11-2	ASSLVLPRDTQY
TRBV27	ASSRLRGAQPQH
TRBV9	ASSDTGGPYNEQF
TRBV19	ASSPGLAGLGYEQY
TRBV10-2	ASRQGGPNTEAF
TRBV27	ASSRTGGTEAF
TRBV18	ASSPGPSVNEQF
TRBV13	ASSLGYEQY
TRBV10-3	ATEGPTNTEAF
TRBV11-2	ASSWDHRGSDTQY
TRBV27	ASSFGNNEQF
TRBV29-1	SVESPDLGGNQPQH
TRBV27	ASGGGDSNQPQH
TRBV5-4	ASSPGTRGFTQY
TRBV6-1	ASSRDSESTQF
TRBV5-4	ASSSGQDHEQY
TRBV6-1	ASSEGITNQPQH
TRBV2	ASTKRGQANTEAF
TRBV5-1	ASRPYGDGEAF
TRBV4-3	ASSQDFQGANQETQY
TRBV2	ASRSGSISGNTIY
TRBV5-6	ASSSRRAYEQY
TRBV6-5	ASSYNRYEQY
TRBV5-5	ASSSVDRPYNEKLF
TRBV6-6	ASRPRLAGVNEQF
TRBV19	AARAADYGYT
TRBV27	ASSTSPARTEAF
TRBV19	ASSAGTGWGEQY
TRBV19	ASSPEGLAGGLLNEQF
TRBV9	ASRADAPPLH
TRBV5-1	ASSLGTVNYGYT